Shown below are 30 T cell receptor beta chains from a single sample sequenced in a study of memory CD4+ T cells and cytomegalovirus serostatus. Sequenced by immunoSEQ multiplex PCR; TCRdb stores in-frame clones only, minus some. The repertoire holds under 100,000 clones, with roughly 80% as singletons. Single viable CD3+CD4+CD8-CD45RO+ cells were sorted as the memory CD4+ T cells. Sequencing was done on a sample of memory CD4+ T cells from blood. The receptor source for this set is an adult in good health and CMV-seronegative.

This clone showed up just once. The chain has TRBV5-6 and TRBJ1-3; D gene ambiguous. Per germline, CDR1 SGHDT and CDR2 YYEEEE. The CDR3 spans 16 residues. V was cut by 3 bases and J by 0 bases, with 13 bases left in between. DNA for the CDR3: TGTGCCAGCAGCTCTTACTCGGCGAACTCTGGAAACACCATATATTTT. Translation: CASSSYSANSGNTIYF.

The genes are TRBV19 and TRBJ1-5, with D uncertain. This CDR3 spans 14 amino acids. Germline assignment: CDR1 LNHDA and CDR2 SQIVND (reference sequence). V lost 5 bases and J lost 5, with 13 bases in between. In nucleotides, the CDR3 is TGTGCCAGTAGTTGGTACGGGGTCGATCAGCCCCAGCATTTT. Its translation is CASSWYGVDQPQHF.

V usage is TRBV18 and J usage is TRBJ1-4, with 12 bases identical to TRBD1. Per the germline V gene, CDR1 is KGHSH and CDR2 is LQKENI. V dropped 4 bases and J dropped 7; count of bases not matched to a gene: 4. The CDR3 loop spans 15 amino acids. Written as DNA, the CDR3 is TGTGCCAGCTCACGGGGACAGGGGGCGACTGAAAAACTGTTTTTT. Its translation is CASSRGQGATEKLFF. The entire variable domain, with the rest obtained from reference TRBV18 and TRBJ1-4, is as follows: NAGVMQNPRHLVRRRGQEARLRCSPMKGHSHVYWYRQLPEEGLKFMVYLQKENIIDESGMPKERFSAEFPKEGPSILRIQQVVRGDSAAYFCASSRGQGATEKLFFGSGTQLSVL.

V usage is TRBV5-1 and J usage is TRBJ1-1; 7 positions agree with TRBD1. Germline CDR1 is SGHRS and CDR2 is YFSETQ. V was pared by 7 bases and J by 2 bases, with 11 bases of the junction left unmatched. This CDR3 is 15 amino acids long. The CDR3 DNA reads TGCGCCAGCGGAGACCACAGGGGAGGAAACACTGAAGCTTTCTTT. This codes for CASGDHRGGNTEAFF.

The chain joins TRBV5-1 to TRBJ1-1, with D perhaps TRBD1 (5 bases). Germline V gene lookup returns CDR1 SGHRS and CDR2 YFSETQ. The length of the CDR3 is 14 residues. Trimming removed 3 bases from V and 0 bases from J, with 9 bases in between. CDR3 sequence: CASSWTTVNTEAFF. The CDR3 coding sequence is TGCGCCAGCAGCTGGACGACAGTGAACACTGAAGCTTTCTTT.

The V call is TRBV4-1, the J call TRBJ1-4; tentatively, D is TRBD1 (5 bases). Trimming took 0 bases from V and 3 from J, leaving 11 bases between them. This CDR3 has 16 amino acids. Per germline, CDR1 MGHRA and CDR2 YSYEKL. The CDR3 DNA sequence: TGCGCCAGCAGCCAAGATCGGTACAGGTCTAATGAAAAACTGTTTTTT. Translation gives CASSQDRYRSNEKLFF.

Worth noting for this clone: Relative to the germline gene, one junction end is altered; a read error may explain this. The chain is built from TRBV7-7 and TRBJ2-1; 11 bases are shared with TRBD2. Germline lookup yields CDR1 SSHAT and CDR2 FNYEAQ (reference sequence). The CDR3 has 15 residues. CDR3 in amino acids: CASSKSSGGINEQFF. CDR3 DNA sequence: TGTGCTAGCAGTAAGTCTAGCGGGGGGATCAATGAGCAGTTCTTC.

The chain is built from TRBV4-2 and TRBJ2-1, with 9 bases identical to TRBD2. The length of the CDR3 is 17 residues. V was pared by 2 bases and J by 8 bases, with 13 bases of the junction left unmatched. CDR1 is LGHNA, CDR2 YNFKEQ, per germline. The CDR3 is CASSQPNSASGVDEQFF. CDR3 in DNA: TGTGCCAGCAGCCAACCAAATTCGGCTAGCGGGGTCGATGAGCAGTTCTTC.

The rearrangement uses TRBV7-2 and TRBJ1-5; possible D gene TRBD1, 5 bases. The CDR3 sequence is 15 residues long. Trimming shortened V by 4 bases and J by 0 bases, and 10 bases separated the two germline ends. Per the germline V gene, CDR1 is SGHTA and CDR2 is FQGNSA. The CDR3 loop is CASSSGAYSNQPQHF. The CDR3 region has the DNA TGTGCCAGCAGCTCCGGGGCGTATAGCAATCAGCCCCAGCATTTT.

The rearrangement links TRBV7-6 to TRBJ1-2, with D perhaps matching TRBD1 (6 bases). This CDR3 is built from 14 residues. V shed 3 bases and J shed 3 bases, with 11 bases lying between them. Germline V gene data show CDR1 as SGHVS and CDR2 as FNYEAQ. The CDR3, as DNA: TGTGCCAGCAGCTTCGCAGGGGTTCACTATGGCTACACCTTC. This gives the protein CASSFAGVHYGYTF.

The CDR3 sequence: CASSIIGMANYGYTF. In nucleotides, the CDR3 is TGTGCCAGTAGTATCATCGGGATGGCTAACTATGGCTACACCTTC. The chain uses TRBV19 and TRBJ1-2; unclear D gene. Germline V lookup: CDR1 LNHDA, CDR2 SQIVND (reference sequence). Deletions cut 3 bases from V and 0 bases from J, with 11 bases between. The CDR3 is made up of 15 amino acids.

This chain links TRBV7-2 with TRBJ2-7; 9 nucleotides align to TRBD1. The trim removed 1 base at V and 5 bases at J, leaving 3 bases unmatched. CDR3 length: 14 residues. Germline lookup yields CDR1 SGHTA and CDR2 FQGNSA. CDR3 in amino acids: CASSLGQGGDEQYF. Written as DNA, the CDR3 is TGTGCCAGCAGCTTAGGACAGGGGGGGGACGAGCAGTACTTC.

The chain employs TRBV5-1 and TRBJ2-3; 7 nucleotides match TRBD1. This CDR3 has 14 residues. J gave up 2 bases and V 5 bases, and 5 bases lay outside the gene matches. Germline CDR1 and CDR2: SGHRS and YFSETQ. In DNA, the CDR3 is TGCGCCAGCAGACCGGGACAGTTCACAGATACGCAGTATTTT. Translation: CASRPGQFTDTQYF.

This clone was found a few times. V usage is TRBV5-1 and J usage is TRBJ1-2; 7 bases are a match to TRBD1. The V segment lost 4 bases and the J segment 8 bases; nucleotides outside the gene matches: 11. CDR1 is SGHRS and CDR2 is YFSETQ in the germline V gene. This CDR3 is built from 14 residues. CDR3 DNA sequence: TGCGCCAGCAGCGGGGGACAGCGGGACGTGGGCTACACCTTC. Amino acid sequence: CASSGGQRDVGYTF.

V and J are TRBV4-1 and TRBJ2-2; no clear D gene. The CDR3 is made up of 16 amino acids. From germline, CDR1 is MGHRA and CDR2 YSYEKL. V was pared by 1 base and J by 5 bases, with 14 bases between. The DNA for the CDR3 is TGCGCCAGCAGCCAAGTGGACCTATTCATTACCGGGGAGCTGTTTTTT. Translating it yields CASSQVDLFITGELFF.

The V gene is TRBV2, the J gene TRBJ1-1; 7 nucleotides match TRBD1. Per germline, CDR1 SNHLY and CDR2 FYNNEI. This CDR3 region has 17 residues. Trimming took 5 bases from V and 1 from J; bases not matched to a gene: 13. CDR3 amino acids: CASSYLRQGQRNTEAFF. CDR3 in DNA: TGTGCCAGCAGTTATTTACGACAGGGCCAAAGGAACACTGAAGCTTTCTTT.

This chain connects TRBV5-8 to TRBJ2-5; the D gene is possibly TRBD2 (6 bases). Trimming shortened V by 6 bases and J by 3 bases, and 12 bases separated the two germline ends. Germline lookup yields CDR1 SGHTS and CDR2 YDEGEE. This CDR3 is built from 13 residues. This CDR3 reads CASNRRREETQYF. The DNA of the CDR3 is TGTGCCAGCAACCGCCGGAGGGAAGAGACCCAGTACTTC.

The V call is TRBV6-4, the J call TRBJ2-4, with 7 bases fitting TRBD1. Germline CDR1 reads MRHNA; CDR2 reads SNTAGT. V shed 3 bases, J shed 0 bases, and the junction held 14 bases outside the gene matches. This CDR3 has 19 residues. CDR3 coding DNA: TGTGCCAGCAGTGAACTACCGGGACAGTCGCTTCTAGCCAAAAACATTCAGTACTTC. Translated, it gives CASSELPGQSLLAKNIQYF.

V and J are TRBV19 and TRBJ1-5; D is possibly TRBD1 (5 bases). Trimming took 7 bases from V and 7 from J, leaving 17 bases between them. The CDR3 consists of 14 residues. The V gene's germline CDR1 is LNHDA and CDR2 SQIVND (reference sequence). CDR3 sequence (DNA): TGTGCCAGTAAAGGGGCTCCTGTAGGGCAGCCCCAGCATTTT. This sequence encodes CASKGAPVGQPQHF.

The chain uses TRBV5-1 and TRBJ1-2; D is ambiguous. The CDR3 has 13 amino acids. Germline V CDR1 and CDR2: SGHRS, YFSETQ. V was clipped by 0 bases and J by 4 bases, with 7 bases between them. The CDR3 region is CASSLGEAYGYTF. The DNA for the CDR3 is TGCGCCAGCAGCTTGGGGGAGGCCTATGGCTACACCTTC.

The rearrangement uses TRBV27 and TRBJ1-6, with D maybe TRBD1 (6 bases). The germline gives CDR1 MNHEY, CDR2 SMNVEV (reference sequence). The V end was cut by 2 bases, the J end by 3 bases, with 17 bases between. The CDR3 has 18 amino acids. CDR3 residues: CASSLTRGIGYYNSPLHF. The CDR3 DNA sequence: TGTGCCAGCAGTTTAACCAGGGGAATTGGGTACTATAATTCACCCCTCCACTTT.

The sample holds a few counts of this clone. The CDR3 is CASSEAPLSYEQYF. DNA for the CDR3: TGTGCCAGCAGTGAAGCTCCTCTATCCTACGAGCAGTACTTC. The rearrangement links TRBV2 to TRBJ2-7; D gene unclear. CDR1 SNHLY and CDR2 FYNNEI come from the germline V gene. The CDR3 contains 14 residues. Trimming pared 0 bases from V and 1 base from J, leaving 7 bases between.

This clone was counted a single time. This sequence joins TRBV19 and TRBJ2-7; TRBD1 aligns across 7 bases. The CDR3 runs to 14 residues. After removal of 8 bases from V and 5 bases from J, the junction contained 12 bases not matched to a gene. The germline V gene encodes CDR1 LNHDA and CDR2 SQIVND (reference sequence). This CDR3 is CASRPTGQTDEQYF. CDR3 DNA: TGTGCCAGTCGTCCCACGGGACAGACGGACGAGCAGTACTTC. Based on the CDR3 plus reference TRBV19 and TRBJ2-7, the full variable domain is DGGITQSPKYLFRKEGQNVTLSCEQNLNHDAMYWYRQDPGQGLRLIYYSQIVNDFQKGDIAEGYSVSREKKESFPLTVTSAQKNPTAFYLCASRPTGQTDEQYFGPGTRLTVT.

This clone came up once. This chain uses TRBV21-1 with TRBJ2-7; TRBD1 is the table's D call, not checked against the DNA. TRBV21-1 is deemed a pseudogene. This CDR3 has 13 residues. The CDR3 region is CASPVAREMEQYF. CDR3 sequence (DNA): TGTGCCAGCCCCGTCGCCAGGGAAATGGAGCAGTACTTC.

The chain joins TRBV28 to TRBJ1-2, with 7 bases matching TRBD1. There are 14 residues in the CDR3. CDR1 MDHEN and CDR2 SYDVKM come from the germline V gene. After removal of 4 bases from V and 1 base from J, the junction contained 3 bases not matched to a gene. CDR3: CASSSTGFNYGYTF. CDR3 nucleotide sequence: TGTGCCAGCAGTTCGACAGGGTTTAACTATGGCTACACCTTC.

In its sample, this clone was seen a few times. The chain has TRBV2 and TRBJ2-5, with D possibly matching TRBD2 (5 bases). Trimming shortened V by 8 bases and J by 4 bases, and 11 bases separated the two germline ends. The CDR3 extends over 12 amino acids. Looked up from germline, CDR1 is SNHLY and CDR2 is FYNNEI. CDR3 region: CASSLSGETQYF. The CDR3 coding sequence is TGTGCCAGCTCTTTGAGCGGAGAGACCCAGTACTTC.

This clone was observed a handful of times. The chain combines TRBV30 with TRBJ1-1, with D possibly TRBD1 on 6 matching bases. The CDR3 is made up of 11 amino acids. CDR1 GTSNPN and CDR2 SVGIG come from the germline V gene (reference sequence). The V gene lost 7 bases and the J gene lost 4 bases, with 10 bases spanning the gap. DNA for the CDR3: TGTGCCTATGCGACAGGCACTGAAGCTTTCTTT. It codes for CAYATGTEAFF.

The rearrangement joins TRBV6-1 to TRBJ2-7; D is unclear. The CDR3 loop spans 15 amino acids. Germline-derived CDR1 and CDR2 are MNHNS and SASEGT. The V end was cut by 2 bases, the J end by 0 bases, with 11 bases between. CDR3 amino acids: CASSERSASSYEQYF. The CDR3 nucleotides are TGTGCCAGCAGTGAACGGTCAGCTAGCTCCTACGAGCAGTACTTC.

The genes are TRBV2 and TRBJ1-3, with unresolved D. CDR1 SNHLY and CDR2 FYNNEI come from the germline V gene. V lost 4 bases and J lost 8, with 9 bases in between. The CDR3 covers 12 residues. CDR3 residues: CASSVREYTIYF. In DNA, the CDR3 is TGTGCCAGCAGTGTACGGGAATACACCATATATTTT.

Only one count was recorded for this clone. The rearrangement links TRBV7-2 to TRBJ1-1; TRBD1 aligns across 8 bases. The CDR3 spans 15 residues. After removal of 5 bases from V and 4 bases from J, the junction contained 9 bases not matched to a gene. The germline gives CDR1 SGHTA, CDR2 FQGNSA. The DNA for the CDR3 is TGTGCCAGCAGCCCGCACCAGGGGGCGCCCACTGAAGCTTTCTTT. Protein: CASSPHQGAPTEAFF.